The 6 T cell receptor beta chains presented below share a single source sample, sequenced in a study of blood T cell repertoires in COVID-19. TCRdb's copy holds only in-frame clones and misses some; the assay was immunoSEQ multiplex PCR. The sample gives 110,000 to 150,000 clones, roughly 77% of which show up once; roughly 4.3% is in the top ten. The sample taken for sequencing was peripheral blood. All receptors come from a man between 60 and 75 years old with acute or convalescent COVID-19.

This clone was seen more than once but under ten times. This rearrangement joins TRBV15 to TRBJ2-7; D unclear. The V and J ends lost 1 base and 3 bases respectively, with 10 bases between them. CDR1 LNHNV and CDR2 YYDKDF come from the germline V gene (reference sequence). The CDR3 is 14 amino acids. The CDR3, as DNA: TGTGCCACCAGCAGAGTATGGCCCAACTACGAGCAGTACTTC. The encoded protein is CATSRVWPNYEQYF.

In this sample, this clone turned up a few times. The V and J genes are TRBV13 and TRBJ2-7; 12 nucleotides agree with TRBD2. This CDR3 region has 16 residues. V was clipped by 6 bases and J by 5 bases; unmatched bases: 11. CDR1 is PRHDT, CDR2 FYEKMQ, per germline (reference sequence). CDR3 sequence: CASRPGLAGPYDEQYF. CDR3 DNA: TGTGCCAGCAGACCAGGACTAGCGGGACCCTACGACGAGCAGTACTTC.

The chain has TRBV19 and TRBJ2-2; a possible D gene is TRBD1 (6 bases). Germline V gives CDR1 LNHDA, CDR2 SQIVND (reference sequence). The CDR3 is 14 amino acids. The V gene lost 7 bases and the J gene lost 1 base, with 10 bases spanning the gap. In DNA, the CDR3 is TGTGCCAGTACCTACAGGGTGAACACCGGGGAGCTGTTTTTT. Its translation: CASTYRVNTGELFF.

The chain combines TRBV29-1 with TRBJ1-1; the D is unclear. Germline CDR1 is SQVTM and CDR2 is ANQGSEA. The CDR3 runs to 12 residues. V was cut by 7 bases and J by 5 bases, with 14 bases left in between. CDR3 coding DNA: TGCAGCGCCCGAGGAGGGCGGACTGAAGCTTTCTTT. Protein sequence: CSARGGRTEAFF.

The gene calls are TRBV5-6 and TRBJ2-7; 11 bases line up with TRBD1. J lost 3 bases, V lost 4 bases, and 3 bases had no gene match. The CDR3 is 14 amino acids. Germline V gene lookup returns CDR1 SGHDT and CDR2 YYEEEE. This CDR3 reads CASSAGTGGYEQYF. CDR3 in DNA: TGTGCCAGCAGCGCCGGGACAGGGGGCTACGAGCAGTACTTC.

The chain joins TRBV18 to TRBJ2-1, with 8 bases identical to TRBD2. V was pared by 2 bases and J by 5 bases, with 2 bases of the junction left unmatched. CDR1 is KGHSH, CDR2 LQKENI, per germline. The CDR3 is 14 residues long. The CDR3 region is CASSPTSGNNEQFF. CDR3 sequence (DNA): TGTGCCAGCTCACCAACTAGCGGAAACAATGAGCAGTTCTTC.